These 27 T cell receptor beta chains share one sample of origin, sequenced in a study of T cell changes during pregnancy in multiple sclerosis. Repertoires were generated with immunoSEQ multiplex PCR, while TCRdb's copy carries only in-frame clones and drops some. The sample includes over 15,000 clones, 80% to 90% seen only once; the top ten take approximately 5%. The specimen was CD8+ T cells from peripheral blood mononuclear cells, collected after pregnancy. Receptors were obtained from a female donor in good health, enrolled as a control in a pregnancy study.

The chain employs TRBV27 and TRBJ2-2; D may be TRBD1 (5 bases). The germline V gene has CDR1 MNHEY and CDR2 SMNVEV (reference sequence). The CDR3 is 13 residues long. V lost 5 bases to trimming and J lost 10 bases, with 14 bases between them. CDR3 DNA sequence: TGTGCCAGCAGTGCGCCTCCTGGGGCGGAGCTGTTTTTT. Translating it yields CASSAPPGAELFF.

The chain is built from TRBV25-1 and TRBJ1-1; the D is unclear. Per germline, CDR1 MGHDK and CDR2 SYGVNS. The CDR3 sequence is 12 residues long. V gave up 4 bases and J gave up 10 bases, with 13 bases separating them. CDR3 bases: TGTGCCAGCAGTGTGGACGGACTCGGAGCTTTCTTT. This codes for CASSVDGLGAFF.

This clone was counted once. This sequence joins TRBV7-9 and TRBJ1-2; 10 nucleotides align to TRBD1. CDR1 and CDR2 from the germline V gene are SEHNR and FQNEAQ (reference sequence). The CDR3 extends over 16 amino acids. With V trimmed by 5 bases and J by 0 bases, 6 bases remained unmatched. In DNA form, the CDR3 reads TGTGCCAGCAGCGGATTGGACAGGGGGACTAACTATGGCTACACCTTC. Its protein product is CASSGLDRGTNYGYTF.

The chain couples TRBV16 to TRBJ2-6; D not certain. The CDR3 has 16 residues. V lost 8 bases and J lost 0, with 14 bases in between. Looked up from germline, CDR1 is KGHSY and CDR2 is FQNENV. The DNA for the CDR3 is TGTGCCAGCGCTTATACAGCTTCCTCTGGGGCCAACGTCCTGACTTTC. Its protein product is CASAYTASSGANVLTF. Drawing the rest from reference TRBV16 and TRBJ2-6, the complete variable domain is GEEVAQTPKHLVRGEGQKAKLYCAPIKGHSYVFWYQQVLKNEFKFLISFQNENVFDETGMPKERFSAKCLPNSPCSLEIQATKLEDSAVYFCASAYTASSGANVLTFGAGSRLTVL.

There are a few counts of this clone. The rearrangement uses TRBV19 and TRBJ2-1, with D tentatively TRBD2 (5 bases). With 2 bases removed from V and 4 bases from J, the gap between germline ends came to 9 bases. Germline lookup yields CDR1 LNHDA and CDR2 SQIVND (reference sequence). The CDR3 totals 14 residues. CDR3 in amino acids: CASSIRTGYNEQFF. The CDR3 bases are TGTGCCAGTAGTATAAGGACGGGGTACAATGAGCAGTTCTTC. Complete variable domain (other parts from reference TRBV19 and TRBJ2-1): DGGITQSPKYLFRKEGQNVTLSCEQNLNHDAMYWYRQDPGQGLRLIYYSQIVNDFQKGDIAEGYSVSREKKESFPLTVTSAQKNPTAFYLCASSIRTGYNEQFFGPGTRLTVL.

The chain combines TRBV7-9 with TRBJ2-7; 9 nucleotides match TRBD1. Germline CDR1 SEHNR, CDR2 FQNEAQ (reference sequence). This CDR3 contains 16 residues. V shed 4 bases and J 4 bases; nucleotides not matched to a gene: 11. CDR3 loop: CASSSPTGTGRYEQYF. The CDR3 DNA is TGTGCCAGCAGCTCGCCTACCGGGACAGGGAGGTACGAGCAGTACTTC.

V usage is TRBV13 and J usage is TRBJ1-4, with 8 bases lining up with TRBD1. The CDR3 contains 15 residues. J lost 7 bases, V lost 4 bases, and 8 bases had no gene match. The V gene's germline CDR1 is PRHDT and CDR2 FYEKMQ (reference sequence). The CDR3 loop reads CASSSGTGFREKLFF. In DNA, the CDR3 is TGTGCCAGCAGCTCCGGGACAGGTTTTCGTGAAAAACTGTTTTTT.

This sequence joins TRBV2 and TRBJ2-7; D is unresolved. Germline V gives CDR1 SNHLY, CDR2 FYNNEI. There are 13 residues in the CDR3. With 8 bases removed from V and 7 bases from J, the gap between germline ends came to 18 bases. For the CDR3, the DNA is TGTGCCAGCCTCCACCTAGGATTAGGAGAGCAGTACTTC. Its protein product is CASLHLGLGEQYF.

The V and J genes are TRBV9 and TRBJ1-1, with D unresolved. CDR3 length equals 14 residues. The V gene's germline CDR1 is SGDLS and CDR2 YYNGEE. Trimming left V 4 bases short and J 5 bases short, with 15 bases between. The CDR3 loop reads CASSLGETGTEAFF. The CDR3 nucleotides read TGTGCCAGCAGCTTGGGAGAGACGGGGACTGAAGCTTTCTTT.

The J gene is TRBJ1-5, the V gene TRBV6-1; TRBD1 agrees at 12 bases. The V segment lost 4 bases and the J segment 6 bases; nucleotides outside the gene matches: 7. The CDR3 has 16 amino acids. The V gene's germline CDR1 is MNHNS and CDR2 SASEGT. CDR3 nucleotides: TGTGCCAGCAGTGTCCGGGACAGGGGGCTAATTCAGCCCCAGCATTTT. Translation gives CASSVRDRGLIQPQHF.

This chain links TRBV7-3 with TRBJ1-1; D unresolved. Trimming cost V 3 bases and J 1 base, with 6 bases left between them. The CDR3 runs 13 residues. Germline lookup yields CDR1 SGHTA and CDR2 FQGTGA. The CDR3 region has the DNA TGTGCCAGCAGCTTTCACAGGAACACTGAAGCTTTCTTT. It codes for CASSFHRNTEAFF. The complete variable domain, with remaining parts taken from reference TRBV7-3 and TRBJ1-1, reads GAGVSQTPSNKVTEKGKYVELRCDPISGHTALYWYRQSLGQGPEFLIYFQGTGAADDSGLPNDRFFAVRPEGSVSTLKIQRTERGDSAVYLCASSFHRNTEAFFGQGTRLTVV.

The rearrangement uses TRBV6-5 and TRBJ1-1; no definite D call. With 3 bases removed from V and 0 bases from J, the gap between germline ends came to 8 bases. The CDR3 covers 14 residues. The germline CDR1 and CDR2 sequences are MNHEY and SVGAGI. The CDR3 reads CASSYKGVNTEAFF. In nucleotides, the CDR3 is TGTGCCAGCAGTTATAAAGGAGTGAACACTGAAGCTTTCTTT.

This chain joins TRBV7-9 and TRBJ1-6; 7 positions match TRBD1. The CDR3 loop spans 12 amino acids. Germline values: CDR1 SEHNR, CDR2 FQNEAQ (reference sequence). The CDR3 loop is CIPSQGQSPLHF. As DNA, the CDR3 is TGTATCCCGTCCCAGGGACAGTCACCCCTCCACTTT.

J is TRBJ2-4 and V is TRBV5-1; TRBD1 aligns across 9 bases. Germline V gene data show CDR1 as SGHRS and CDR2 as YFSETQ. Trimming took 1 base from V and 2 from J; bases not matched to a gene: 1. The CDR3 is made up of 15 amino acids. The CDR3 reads CASSLTGGTKNIQYF. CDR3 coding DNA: TGCGCCAGCAGCTTGACAGGGGGCACCAAAAACATTCAGTACTTC.

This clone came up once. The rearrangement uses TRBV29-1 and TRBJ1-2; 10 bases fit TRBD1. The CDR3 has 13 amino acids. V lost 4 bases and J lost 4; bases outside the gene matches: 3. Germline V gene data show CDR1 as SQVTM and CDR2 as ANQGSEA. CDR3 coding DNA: TGCAGCGTTGTGGGGACAGGGGCCTATGGCTACACCTTC. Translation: CSVVGTGAYGYTF.

CDR3 in DNA: TGTGCCAGCAGGCCTGACAGGGGGCCGAACACCGGGGAGCTGTTTTTT. Translated: CASRPDRGPNTGELFF. The chain combines TRBV4-2 with TRBJ2-2, with 10 bases matching TRBD1. The CDR3 extends over 16 amino acids. Looked up from germline, CDR1 is LGHNA and CDR2 is YNFKEQ. The J segment lost 0 bases and the V segment lost 6 bases, leaving 4 bases of the junction unmatched.

The CDR3 sequence is CASTQTGAYSPLHF. The CDR3 DNA sequence: TGTGCCAGCACCCAGACAGGGGCTTATTCACCCCTCCACTTT. The rearrangement links TRBV14 to TRBJ1-6, with 8 bases identical to TRBD1. CDR3 length equals 14 residues. With V trimmed by 7 bases and J by 8 bases, 7 bases remained unmatched. Germline V gene sequence: CDR1 SGHDN, CDR2 FVKESK.

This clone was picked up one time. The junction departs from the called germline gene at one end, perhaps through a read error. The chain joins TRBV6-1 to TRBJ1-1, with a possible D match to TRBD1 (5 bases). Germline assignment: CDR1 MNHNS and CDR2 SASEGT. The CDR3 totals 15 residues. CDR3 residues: CASSEGGVENPEAFF. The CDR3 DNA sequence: TGTGCCAGCAGTGAAGGGGGGGTTGAGAACCCTGAAGCTTTCTTT.

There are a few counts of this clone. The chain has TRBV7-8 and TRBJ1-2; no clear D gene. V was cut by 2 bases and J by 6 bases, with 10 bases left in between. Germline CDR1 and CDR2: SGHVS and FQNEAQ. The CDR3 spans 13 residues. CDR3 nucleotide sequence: TGTGCCAGCAGCTTACCCGGGGATGATGGCTACACCTTC. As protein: CASSLPGDDGYTF.

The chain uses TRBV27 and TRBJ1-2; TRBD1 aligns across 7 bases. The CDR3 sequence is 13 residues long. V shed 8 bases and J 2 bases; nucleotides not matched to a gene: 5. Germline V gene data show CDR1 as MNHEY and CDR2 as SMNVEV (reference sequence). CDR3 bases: TGTGCCAGCCGACAGGGTTTCAACTATGGCTACACCTTC. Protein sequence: CASRQGFNYGYTF.

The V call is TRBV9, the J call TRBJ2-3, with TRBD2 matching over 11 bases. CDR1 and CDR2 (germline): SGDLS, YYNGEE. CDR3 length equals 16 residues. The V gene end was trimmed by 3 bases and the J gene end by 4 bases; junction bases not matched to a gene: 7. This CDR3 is CASSAETSGEPDTQYF. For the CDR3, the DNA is TGTGCCAGCAGCGCTGAGACTAGCGGGGAACCAGATACGCAGTATTTT.

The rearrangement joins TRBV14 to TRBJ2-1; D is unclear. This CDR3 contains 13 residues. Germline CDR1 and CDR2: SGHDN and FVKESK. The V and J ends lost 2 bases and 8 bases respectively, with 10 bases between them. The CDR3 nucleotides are TGTGCCAGCAGCCAACTAGTAAACGATGAGCAGTTCTTC. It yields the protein CASSQLVNDEQFF.

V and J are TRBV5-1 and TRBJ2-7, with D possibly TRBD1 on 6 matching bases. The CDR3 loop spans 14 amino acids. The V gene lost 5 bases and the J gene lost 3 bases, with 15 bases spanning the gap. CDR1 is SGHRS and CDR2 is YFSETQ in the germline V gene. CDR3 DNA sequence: TGCGCCAGCAGTCCTGCCAGGGGTGACTACGAGCAGTACTTC. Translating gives CASSPARGDYEQYF.

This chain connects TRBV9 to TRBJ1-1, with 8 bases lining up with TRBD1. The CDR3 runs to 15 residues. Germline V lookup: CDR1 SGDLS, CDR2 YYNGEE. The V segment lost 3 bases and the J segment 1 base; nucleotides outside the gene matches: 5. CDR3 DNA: TGTGCCAGCAGCGCTCCCGGACAGGGGAACACTGAAGCTTTCTTT. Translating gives CASSAPGQGNTEAFF.

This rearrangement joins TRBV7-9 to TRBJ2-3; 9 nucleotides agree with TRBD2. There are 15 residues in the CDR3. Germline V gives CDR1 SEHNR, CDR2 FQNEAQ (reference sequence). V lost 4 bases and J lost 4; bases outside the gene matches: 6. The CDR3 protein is CASSSLAGASDTQYF. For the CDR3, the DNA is TGTGCCAGCAGCTCTTTAGCGGGGGCGTCAGATACGCAGTATTTT.

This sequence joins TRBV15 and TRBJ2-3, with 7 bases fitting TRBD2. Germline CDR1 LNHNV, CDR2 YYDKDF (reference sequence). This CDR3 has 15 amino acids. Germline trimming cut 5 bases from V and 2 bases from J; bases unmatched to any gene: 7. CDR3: CATSRFGGDTDTQYF. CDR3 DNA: TGTGCCACCAGCCGGTTTGGGGGGGACACAGATACGCAGTATTTT.

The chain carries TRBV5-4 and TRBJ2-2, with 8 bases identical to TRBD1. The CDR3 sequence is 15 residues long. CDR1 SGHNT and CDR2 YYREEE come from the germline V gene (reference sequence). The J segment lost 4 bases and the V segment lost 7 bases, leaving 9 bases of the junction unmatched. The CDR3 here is CASGGQGAVTGELFF. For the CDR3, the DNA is TGTGCCAGCGGGGGGCAGGGGGCGGTCACCGGGGAGCTGTTTTTT.